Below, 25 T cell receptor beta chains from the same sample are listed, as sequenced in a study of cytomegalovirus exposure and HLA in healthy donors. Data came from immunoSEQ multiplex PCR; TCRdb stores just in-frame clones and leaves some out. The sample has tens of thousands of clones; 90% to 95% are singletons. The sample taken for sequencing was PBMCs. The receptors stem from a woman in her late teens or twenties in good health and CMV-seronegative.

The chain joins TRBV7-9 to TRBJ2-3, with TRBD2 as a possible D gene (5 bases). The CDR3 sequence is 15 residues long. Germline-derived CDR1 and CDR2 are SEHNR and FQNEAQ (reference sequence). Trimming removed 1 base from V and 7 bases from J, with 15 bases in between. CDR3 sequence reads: CASSLVSGFGNTQYF. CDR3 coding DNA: TGTGCCAGCAGCTTAGTTTCCGGATTCGGGAATACGCAGTATTTT.

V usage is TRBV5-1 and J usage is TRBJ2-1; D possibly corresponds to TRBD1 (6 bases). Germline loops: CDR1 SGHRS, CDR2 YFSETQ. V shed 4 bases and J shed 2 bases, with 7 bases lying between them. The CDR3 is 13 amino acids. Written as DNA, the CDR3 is TGCGCCAGCAGCGGGGGCCCCTACAATGAGCAGTTCTTC. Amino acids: CASSGGPYNEQFF.

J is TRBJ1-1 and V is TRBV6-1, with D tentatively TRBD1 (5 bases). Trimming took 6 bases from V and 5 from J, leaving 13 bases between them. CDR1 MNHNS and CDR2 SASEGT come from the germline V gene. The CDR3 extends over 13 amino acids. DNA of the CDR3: TGTGCCAGCAGGGCGTGGGGGAGGACTGAAGCTTTCTTT. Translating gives CASRAWGRTEAFF.

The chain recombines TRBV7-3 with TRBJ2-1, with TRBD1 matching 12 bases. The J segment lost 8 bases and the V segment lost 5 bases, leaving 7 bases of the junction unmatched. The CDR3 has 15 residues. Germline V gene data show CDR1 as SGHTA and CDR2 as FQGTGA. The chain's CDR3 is CASSRGQGAWHEQFF. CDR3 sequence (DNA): TGTGCCAGCAGCAGGGGACAGGGGGCCTGGCATGAGCAGTTCTTC.

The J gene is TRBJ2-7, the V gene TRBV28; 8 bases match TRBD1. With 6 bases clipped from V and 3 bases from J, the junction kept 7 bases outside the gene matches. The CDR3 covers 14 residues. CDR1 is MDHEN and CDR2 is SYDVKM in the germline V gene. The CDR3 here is CASRSPRGLYEQYF. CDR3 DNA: TGTGCCAGCAGAAGCCCCAGGGGGCTCTACGAGCAGTACTTC.

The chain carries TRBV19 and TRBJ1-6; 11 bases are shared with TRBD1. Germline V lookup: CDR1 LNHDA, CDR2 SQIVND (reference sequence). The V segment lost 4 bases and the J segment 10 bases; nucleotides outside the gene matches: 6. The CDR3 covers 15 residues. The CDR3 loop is CASSTGTGGGSPLHF. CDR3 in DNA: TGTGCCAGTAGTACCGGGACAGGGGGAGGATCACCCCTCCACTTT.

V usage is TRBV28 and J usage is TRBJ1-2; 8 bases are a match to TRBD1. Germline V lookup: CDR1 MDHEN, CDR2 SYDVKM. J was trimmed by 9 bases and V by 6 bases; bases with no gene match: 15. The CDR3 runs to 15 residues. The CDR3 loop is CASSTIGTGADRYTF. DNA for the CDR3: TGTGCCAGCAGCACCATAGGGACAGGCGCCGATCGCTACACCTTC.

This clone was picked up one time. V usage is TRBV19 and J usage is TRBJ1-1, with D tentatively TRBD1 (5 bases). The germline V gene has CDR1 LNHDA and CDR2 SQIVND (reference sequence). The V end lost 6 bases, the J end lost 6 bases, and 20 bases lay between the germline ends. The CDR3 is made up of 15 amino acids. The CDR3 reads CASSIGRGWIPEAFF. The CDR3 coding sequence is TGTGCCAGTAGCATCGGTCGGGGGTGGATCCCTGAAGCTTTCTTT.

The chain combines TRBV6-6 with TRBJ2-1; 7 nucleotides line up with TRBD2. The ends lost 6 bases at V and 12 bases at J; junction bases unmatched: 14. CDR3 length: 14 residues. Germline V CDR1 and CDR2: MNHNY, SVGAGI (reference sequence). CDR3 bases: TGTGCCAGCAGACCTAGCGGTTCAAATCTCGGGCAGTTCTTC. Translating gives CASRPSGSNLGQFF.

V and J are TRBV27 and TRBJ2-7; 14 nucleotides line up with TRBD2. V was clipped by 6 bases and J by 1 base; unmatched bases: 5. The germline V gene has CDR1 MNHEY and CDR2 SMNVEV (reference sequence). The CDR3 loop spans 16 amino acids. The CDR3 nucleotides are TGTGCCAGCAGCGCCGGACTAGCGGGGGGATCCTACGAGCAGTACTTC. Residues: CASSAGLAGGSYEQYF.

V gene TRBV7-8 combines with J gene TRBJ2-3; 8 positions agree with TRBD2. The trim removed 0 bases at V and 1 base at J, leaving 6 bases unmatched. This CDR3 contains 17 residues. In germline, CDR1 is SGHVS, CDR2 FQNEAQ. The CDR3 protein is CASSLARGAFGTDTQYF. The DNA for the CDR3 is TGTGCCAGCAGCTTAGCGCGGGGGGCCTTTGGCACAGATACGCAGTATTTT.

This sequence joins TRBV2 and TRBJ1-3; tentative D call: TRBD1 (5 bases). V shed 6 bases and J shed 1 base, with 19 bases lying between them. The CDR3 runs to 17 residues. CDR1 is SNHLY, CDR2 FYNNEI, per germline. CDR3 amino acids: CASSKSAIRGSGNTIYF. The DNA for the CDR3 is TGTGCCAGCAGCAAAAGCGCTATTCGGGGGTCTGGAAACACCATATATTTT.

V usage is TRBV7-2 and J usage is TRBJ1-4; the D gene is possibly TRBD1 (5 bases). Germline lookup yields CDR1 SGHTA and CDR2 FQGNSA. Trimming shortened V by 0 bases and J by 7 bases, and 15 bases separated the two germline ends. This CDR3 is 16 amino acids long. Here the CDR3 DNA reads TGTGCCAGCAGCTTAGCGCGGGGGATTCAGGGTGAAAAACTGTTTTTT. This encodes CASSLARGIQGEKLFF. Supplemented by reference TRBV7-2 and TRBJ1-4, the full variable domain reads GAGVSQSPSNKVTEKGKDVELRCDPISGHTALYWYRQSLGQGLEFLIYFQGNSAPDKSGLPSDRFSAERTGGSVSTLTIQRTQQEDSAVYLCASSLARGIQGEKLFFGSGTQLSVL.

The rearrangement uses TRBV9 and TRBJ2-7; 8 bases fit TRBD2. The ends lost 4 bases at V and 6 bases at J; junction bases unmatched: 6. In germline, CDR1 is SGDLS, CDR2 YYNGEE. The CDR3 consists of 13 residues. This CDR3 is CASSHSGGAEQYF. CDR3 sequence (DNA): TGTGCCAGCAGCCATTCGGGAGGGGCCGAGCAGTACTTC.

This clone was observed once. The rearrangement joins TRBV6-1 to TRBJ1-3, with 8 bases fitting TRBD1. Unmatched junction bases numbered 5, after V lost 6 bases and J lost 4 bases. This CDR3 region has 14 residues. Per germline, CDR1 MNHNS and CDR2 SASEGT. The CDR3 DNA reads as TGTGCCAGCAGAGACAGGGGCTCAGGAAACACCATATATTTT. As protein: CASRDRGSGNTIYF.

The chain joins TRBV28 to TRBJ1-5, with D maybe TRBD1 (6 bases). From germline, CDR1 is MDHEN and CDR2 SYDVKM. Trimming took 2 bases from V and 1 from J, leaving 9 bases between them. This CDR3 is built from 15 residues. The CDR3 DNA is TGTGCCAGCAGTTTACAGGGGAGCAGCAATCAGCCCCAGCATTTT. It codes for CASSLQGSSNQPQHF.

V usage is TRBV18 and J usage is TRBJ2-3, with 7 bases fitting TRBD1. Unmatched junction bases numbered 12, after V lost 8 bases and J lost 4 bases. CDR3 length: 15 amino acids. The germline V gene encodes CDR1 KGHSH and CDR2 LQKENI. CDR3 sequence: CASKDRRPSADTQYF. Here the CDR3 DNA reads TGTGCCAGCAAGGACAGGCGGCCAAGTGCAGATACGCAGTATTTT.

The CDR3 DNA is TGTGCCAGCAGCTGGGGTGGGAGGTCCTACGAGCAGTACTTC. Residues: CASSWGGRSYEQYF. The V and J genes are TRBV28 and TRBJ2-7, with a weak D call TRBD2 (6 bases). The germline V and J ends were trimmed by 6 bases and 1 base, with 13 bases remaining between them. CDR1 is MDHEN and CDR2 is SYDVKM in the germline V gene. This CDR3 is 14 amino acids long. Complete variable domain (other parts from reference TRBV28 and TRBJ2-7): DVKVTQSSRYLVKRTGEKVFLECVQDMDHENMFWYRQDPGLGLRLIYFSYDVKMKEKGDIPEGYSVSREKKERFSLILESASTNQTSMYLCASSWGGRSYEQYFGPGTRLTVT.

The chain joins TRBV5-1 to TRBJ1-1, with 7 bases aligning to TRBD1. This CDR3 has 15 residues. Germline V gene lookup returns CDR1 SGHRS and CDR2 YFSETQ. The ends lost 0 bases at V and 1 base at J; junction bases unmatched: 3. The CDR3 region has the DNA TGCGCCAGCAGCTTGGTAGGGGGCGGGAACACTGAAGCTTTCTTT. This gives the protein CASSLVGGGNTEAFF.

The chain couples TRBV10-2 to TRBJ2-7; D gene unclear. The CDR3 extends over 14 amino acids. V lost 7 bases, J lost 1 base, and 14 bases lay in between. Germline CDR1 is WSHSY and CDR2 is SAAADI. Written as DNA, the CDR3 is TGCGCCAGCACTGATGGCCCTTCTTCCTACGAGCAGTACTTC. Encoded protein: CASTDGPSSYEQYF.

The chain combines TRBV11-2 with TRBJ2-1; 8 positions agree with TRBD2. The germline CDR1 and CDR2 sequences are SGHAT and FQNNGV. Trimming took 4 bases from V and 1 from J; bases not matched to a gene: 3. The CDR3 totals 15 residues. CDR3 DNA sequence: TGTGCCAGCAGCTCGGTAGCGGGGTCCTACAATGAGCAGTTCTTC. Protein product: CASSSVAGSYNEQFF. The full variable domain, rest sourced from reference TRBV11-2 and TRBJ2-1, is EAGVAQSPRYKIIEKRQSVAFWCNPISGHATLYWYQQILGQGPKLLIQFQNNGVVDDSQLPKDRFSAERLKGVDSTLKIQPAKLEDSAVYLCASSSVAGSYNEQFFGPGTRLTVL.

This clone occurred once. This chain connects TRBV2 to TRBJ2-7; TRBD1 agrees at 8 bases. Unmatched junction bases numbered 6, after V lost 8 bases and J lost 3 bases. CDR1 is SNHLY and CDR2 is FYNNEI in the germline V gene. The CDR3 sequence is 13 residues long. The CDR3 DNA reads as TGTGCCAGCGGGGACAGGCCTAACTACGAGCAGTACTTC. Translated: CASGDRPNYEQYF.

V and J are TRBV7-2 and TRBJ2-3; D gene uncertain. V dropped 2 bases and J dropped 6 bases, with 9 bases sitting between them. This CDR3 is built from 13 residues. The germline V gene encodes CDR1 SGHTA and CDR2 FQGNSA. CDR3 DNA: TGTGCCAGCAGCTTATTTCCCTTGGATACGCAGTATTTT. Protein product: CASSLFPLDTQYF.

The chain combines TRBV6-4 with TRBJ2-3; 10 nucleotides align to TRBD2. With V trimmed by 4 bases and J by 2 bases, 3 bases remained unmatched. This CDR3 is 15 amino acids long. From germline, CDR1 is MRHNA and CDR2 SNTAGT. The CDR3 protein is CASSVLAGATDTQYF. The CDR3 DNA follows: TGTGCCAGCAGTGTCCTAGCGGGGGCCACAGATACGCAGTATTTT.

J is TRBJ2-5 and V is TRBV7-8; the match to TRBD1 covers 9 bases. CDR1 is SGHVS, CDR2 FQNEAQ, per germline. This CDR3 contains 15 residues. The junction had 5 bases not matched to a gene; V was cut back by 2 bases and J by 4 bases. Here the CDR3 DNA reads TGTGCCAGCAGCTTAAGTCCGGGACAGGGAGAGACCCAGTACTTC. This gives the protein CASSLSPGQGETQYF.